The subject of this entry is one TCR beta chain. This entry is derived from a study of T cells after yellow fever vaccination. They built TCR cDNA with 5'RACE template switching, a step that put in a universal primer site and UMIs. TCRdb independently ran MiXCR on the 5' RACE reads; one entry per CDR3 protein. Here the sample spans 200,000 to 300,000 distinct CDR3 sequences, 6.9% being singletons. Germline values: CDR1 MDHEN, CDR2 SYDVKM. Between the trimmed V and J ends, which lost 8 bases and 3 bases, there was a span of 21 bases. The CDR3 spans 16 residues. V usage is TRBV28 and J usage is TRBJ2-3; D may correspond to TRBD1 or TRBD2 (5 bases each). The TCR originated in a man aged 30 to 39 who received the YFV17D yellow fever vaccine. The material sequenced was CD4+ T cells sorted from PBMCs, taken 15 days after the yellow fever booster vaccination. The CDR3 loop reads CASPSLGTVLTDTQYF. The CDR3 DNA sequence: TGTGCCAGCCCCTCCCTGGGGACCGTACTAACAGATACGCAGTATTTT. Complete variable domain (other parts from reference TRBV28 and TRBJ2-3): DVKVTQSSRYLVKRTGEKVFLECVQDMDHENMFWYRQDPGLGLRLIYFSYDVKMKEKGDIPEGYSVSREKKERFSLILESASTNQTSMYLCASPSLGTVLTDTQYFGPGTRLTVL.